The T cell receptor beta chain under discussion was sequenced for a study of PD-L1 blockade in urothelial cancer. Across the whole study: It was at some point between 2013 and 2015 that patients started atezolizumab at 1,200 mg intravenously every 3 weeks. Men with urothelial cancer arising in the bladder made up about 85% of the roughly 29 patients. Analyses were performed on blood at 3 weeks after treatment start (the second dose) and at 6 weeks. A median of roughly 150,000 T cells was found in the blood samples.

Trimming took off 1 base at V and 9 bases at J, with 10 bases between the two ends. Germline CDR1 is SQVTM and CDR2 is ANQGSEA. The CDR3 spans 11 residues. The time point: pretreatment peripheral blood. The table came from immunoSEQ multiplex PCR; TCRdb's copy has only in-frame clones and leaves some out. The profile shows around 82,000 clones, 84% of them singletons. The chain recombines TRBV29-1 with TRBJ2-7; D not certain. The sequences come from PBMCs, collected around atezolizumab (anti-PD-L1) treatment. The origin of this receptor is a man aged 60 to 69 with urothelial cancer. The CDR3 coding sequence is TGCAGCGTTGAAGTAGAGTGGGCGCAGTACTTC. Translating it yields CSVEVEWAQYF.